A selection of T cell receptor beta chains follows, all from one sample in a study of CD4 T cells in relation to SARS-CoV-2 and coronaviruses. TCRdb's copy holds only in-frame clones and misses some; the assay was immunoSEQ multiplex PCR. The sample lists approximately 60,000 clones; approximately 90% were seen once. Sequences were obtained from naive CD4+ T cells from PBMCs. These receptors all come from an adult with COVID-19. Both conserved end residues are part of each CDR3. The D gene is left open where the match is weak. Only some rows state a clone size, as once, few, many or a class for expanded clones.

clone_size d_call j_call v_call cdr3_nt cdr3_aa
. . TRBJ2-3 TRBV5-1 TGCGCCAGCAGCTTTGGTAGCGGTAGCACAGATACGCAGTATTTT CASSFGSGSTDTQYF
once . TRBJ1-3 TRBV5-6 TGTGCCAGCAGCTTTTGGGACTCTGGAAACACCATATATTTT CASSFWDSGNTIYF
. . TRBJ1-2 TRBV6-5 TGTGCCAGCAGGGCCCCTGGGTCCGGTAGCGGCTACACCTTC CASRAPGSGSGYTF
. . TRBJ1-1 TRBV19 TGTGCCAGTAGGGAAGGGTTAACTGAAGCTTTCTTT CASREGLTEAFF
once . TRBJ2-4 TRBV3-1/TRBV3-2 TGTGCCAGCAGCCGAGGGGGGGCGGGAAACATTCAGTACTTC CASSRGGAGNIQYF
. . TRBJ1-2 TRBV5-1 TGCGCCAGCAGCTCCCTCAGGGAGGACCCTTTTGGCTACACCTTC CASSSLREDPFGYTF
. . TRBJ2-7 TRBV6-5 TGTGCCAGCAGCATGCGCCACGGGGGATACGAGCAGTACTTC CASSMRHGGYEQYF
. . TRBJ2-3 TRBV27 TGTGCCAGCAGGGGGAGCACAGATACGCAGTATTTT CASRGSTDTQYF
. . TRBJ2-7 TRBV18 TGTGCCAGCTCACCAAACCTCTACGAGCAGTACTTC CASSPNLYEQYF
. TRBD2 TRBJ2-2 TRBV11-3 TGTGCCAGCAGCTTTCAGACTAGCGGGAGAGTAGTTGCCGGGGAGCTGTTTTTT CASSFQTSGRVVAGELFF
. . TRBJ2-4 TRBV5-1 TGCGCCAGCAGCTCATCCGGGCGCTTAAACATTCAGTACTTC CASSSSGRLNIQYF
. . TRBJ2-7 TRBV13 TGTGCCAGCAGCTCCTCCGGGGCCACCGATTACGAGCAGTACTTC CASSSSGATDYEQYF
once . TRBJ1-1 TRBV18 TGTGCCAGCTCTCGGACTTTGAACACTGAAGCTTTCTTT CASSRTLNTEAFF